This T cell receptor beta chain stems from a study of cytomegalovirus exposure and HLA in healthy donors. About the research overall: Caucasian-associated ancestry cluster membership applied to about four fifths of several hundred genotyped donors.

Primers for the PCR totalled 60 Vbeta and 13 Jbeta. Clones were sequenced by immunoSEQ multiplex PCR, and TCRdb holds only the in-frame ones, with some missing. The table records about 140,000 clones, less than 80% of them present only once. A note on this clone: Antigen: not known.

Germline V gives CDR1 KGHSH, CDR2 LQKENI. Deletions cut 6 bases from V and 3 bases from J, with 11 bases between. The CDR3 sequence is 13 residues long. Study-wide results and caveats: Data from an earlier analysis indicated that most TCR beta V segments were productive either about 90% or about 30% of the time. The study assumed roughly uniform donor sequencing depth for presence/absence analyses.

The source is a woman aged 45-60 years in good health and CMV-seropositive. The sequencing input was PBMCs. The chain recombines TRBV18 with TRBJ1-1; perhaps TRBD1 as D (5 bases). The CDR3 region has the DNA TGTGCCAGCTCCCTTAAAGGGGACACTGAAGCTTTCTTT. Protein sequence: CASSLKGDTEAFF.